This TCR beta chain is from a study of T cells in Graves' hyperthyroidism and ophthalmopathy. General study results and limits: The blood repertoire included most of the expanded thyroid clonotypes above 0.001. The model's output predicted ophthalmopathy at a median of roughly 6 months prior to onset.

What was amplified from RNA transcripts were TCR beta CDR3 regions. The TCR CDR3 was amplified in a first-round RT-PCR using the HTBI primer set. TCRdb re-analysed the multiplex PCR reads in MiXCR, keeping a single row per CDR3 protein. The data contain some 570,000 distinct CDR3 sequences, approximately 14% of them singletons. CDR1 is MNHEY, CDR2 SVGAGI, per germline. The CDR3 contains 15 residues. Deletions cut 0 bases from V and 4 bases from J, with 12 bases between. On the basis of clinical symptoms, serum thyroxine and TRAb, thyroid ultrasound and orbital computed tomography, diagnoses were made. This clonotype has at least ten counts. Its antigen is not known.

Specimen: blood. This receptor was taken from a woman aged 18-29 years with Graves' ophthalmopathy. The gene calls are TRBV6-5 and TRBJ1-2; a possible D gene is TRBD1 (5 bases). This CDR3 is CASSYSGGRSYGYTF. As DNA, the CDR3 is TGTGCCAGCAGTTACTCGGGGGGTAGGAGCTATGGCTACACCTTC.